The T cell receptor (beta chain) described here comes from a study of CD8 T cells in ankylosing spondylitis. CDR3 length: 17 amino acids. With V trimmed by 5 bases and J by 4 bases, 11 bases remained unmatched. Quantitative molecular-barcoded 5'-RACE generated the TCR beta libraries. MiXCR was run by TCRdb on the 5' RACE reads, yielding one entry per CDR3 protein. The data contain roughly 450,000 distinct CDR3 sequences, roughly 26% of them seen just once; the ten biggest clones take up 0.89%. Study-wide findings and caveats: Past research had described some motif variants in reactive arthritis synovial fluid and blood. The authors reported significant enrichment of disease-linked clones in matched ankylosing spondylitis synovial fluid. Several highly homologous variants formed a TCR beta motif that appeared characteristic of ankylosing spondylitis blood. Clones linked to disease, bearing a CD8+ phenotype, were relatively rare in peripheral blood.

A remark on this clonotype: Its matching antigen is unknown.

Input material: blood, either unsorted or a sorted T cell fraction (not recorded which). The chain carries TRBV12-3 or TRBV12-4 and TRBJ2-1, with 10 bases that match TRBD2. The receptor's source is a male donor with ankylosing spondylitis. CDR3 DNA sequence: TGTGCCAGCAGTCCGAGCGGGAGGGGGGCCCATTACAATGAGCAGTTCTTC. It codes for CASSPSGRGAHYNEQFF.